This T cell receptor (beta chain) was observed in a study of blood T cell repertoires in COVID-19. The wider study: Specimens from acute and convalescent COVID-19 originated in the United States, Italy and Spain. Sources were T cells, B-cell-depleted T cells, or PBMCs; the material itself was cDNA or gDNA.

Comment on this clone: The junction differs from germline at one of its ends, possibly a read error.

The CDR3 totals 11 residues. Germline-derived CDR1 and CDR2 are MGHRA and YSYEKL. Original data processing: Estimation of nucleated cell counts was performed using reference gene primer amplification. Assay used: immunoSEQ multiplex PCR; TCRdb lists only in-frame clones, some missing. The DNA was the basis for D and trimming; V, J and clone size are from that table. This table has more than 100,000 clones, about 89% appearing once. The source is a woman in her seventies with acute or convalescent COVID-19. This chain connects TRBV4-1 to TRBJ2-4, with D maybe TRBD1 (6 bases). The specimen sequenced was peripheral blood. CDR3 residues: CASSQDRDIHF. CDR3 nucleotide sequence: TGCGCCAGCAGCCAAGATCGGGACATTCACTTC.